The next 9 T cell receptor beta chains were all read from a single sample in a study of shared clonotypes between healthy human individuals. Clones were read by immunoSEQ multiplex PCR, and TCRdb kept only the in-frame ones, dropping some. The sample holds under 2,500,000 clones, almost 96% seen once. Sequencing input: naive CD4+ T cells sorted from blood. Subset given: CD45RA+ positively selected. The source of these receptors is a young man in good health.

CDR3 DNA sequence: TGCAGCGTAGGGACTCTCCTGACAGATACGCAGTATTTT. Its protein is CSVGTLLTDTQYF. The J gene is TRBJ2-3, the V gene TRBV29-1; weak D call: TRBD2 (6 bases). The length of the CDR3 is 13 residues. V lost 6 bases to trimming and J lost 3 bases, with 13 bases between them. The germline CDR1 and CDR2 sequences are SQVTM and ANQGSEA.

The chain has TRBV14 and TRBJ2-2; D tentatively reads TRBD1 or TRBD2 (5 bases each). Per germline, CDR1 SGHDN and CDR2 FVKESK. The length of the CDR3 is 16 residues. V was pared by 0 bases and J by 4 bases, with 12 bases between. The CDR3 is CASSQDPGRVTGELFF. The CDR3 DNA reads TGTGCCAGCAGCCAAGACCCGGGGCGGGTCACCGGGGAGCTGTTTTTT.

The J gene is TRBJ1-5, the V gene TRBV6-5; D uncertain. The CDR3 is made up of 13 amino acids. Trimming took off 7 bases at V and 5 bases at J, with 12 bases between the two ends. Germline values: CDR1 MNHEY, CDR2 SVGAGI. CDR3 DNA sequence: TGTGCCAGCACCCGGGGAAGAGATCAGCCCCAGCATTTT. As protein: CASTRGRDQPQHF.

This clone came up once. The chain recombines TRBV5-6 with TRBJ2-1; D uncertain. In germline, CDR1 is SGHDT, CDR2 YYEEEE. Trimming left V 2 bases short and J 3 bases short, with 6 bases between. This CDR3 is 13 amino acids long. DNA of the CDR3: TGTGCCAGCAGCTTTGGGGTCTACAATGAGCAGTTCTTC. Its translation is CASSFGVYNEQFF.

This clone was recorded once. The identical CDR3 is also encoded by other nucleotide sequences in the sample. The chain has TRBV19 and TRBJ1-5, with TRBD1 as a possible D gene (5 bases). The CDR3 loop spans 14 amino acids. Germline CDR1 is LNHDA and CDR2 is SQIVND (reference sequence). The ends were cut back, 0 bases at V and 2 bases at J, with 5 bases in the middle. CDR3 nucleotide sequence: TGTGCCAGTAGTATAGAACAGGGCAATCAGCCCCAGCATTTT. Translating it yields CASSIEQGNQPQHF.

The CDR3 sequence: CASNSGRDYEQYF. DNA of the CDR3: TGTGCCAGCAACAGCGGGCGGGACTACGAGCAGTACTTC. The chain employs TRBV7-2 and TRBJ2-7, with a tentative D call TRBD2 (6 bases). Trimming removed 7 bases from V and 3 bases from J, with 13 bases in between. The CDR3 totals 13 residues. Germline V gives CDR1 SGHTA, CDR2 FQGNSA.

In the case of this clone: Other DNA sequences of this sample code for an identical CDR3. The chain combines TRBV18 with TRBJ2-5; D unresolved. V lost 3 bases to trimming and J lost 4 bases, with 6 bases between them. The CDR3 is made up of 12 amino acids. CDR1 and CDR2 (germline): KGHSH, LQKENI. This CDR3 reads CASSPTLETQYF. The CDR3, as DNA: TGTGCCAGCTCACCCACTCTAGAGACCCAGTACTTC.

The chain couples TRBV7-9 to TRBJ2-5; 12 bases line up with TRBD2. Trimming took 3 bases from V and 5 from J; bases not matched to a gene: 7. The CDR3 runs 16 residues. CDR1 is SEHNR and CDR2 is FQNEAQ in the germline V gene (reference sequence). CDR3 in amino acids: CASSFQTSGRGETQYF. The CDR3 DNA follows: TGTGCCAGCAGCTTTCAGACTAGCGGGAGAGGGGAGACCCAGTACTTC. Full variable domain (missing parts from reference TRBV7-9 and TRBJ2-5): DTGVSQNPRHKITKRGQNVTFRCDPISEHNRLYWYRQTLGQGPEFLTYFQNEAQLEKSRLLSDRFSAERPKGSFSTLEIQRTEQGDSAMYLCASSFQTSGRGETQYFGPGTRLLVL.

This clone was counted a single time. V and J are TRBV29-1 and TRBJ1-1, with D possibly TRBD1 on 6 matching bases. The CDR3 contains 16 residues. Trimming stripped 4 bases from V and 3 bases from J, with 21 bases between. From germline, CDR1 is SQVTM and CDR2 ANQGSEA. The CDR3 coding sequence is TGCAGCGTTGCCTCTCCTGGGGGGGGGCCGGACACTGAAGCTTTCTTT. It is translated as CSVASPGGGPDTEAFF.